The present T cell receptor (beta chain) was sequenced within a study of cytomegalovirus exposure and HLA in healthy donors. The PCR ran on 60 Vbeta and 13 Jbeta primers. Assay used: immunoSEQ multiplex PCR; TCRdb lists only in-frame clones, some missing. The sample has around 160,000 clones; 79% are singletons. V lost 1 base and J 4 bases, leaving 11 bases between the germline ends. The germline V gene encodes CDR1 SGHNT and CDR2 YYREEE (reference sequence). The CDR3 has 14 amino acids. About this clone: Its antigen remains unidentified.

Study-wide results and limits: Through in vitro validation, a few CMV-associated chains were shown to be specific for CMV antigens.

The rearrangement uses TRBV5-4 and TRBJ1-2; no firm D call. The TCR was taken from a woman between 35 and 50 years old in good health and CMV-seropositive. The sequenced sample was PBMCs. This CDR3 reads CASSLMRDLYGYTF. CDR3 nucleotides: TGTGCCAGCAGCTTGATGAGGGATCTCTATGGCTACACCTTC.